The 28 T cell receptor beta chains presented below share a single source sample, sequenced in a study of CD8 T cells in Susac syndrome. Random hexamers were used to reverse transcribe an amount of 0.5 to 1 ug RNA. TCRdb reprocessed the immunoSEQ multiplex PCR reads with MiXCR, giving one entry per CDR3 protein. The sample consists of under 200,000 distinct CDR3 sequences, approximately 93% of them appearing once. The sequencing input was CD4+ T cells from PBMCs. The receptors stem from a human donor in good health.

The rearrangement uses TRBV29-1 and TRBJ2-1; D is uncertain. CDR3 size: 11 residues. Germline CDR1 is SQVTM and CDR2 is ANQGSEA. V lost 1 base and J 15 bases, leaving 13 bases between the germline ends. The CDR3 protein is CSVEALATRFF. The CDR3 coding sequence is TGCAGCGTTGAAGCGCTGGCCACACGGTTCTTC.

The chain links TRBV27 to TRBJ2-7; 10 bases match TRBD1. The CDR3 length is 13 residues. Germline V CDR1 and CDR2: MNHEY, SMNVEV (reference sequence). The trim removed 8 bases at V and 3 bases at J, leaving 4 bases unmatched. The CDR3: CASPGQGVYEQYV. The CDR3 coding sequence is TGTGCCAGCCCTGGACAGGGGGTCTACGAGCAGTACGTC.

This chain joins TRBV5-4 and TRBJ1-1; 10 nucleotides match TRBD1. The V gene's germline CDR1 is SGHNT and CDR2 YYREEE (reference sequence). The length of the CDR3 is 16 residues. Losses at the gene ends were 4 bases for V and 1 base for J; bases not matched to a gene: 7. CDR3 DNA: TGTGCCAGCAGCCTGAGACAGGGGGCCGGGAACACTGAAGCTTTCTTT. Amino acid sequence: CASSLRQGAGNTEAFF.

There are a few counts of this clonotype. The V call is TRBV3-1, the J call TRBJ1-5; D unresolved. CDR1 and CDR2 from the germline V gene are LGHDT and YNNKEL (reference sequence). With 1 base removed from V and 2 bases from J, the gap between germline ends came to 9 bases. This CDR3 has 15 amino acids. The CDR3 coding sequence is TGTGCCAGCAGCCAAGGTCGATCAGGCAATCAGCCCCAGCATTTT. This sequence encodes CASSQGRSGNQPQHF.

The chain employs TRBV5-1 and TRBJ1-2; tentatively, D is TRBD1 (5 bases). This CDR3 has 15 residues. Per germline, CDR1 SGHRS and CDR2 YFSETQ. Trimming left V 4 bases short and J 4 bases short, with 17 bases between. The CDR3 DNA sequence: TGCGCCAGCAGCCCGGGGACCGGTAGGGGCTATGGCTACACCTTC. As protein: CASSPGTGRGYGYTF.

The chain employs TRBV5-1 and TRBJ2-3; 9 bases are a match to TRBD2. Germline V gene data show CDR1 as SGHRS and CDR2 as YFSETQ. Unmatched junction bases numbered 6, after V lost 0 bases and J lost 4 bases. This CDR3 has 16 residues. In nucleotides, the CDR3 is TGCGCCAGCAGCTTGGAGGCTCTAGCGGGGTCAGATACGCAGTATTTT. This codes for CASSLEALAGSDTQYF.

V gene TRBV3-1 combines with J gene TRBJ2-5, with TRBD1 identical over 9 bases. The germline gives CDR1 LGHDT, CDR2 YNNKEL (reference sequence). Trimming removed 1 base from V and 3 bases from J; junction bases left unmatched: 6. CDR3 length equals 16 residues. The CDR3 protein is CASSQVNRGQEETQYF. The CDR3, as DNA: TGTGCCAGCAGCCAAGTAAACAGGGGGCAGGAAGAGACCCAGTACTTC.

The rearrangement joins TRBV5-6 to TRBJ1-1, with D possibly matching TRBD1 (5 bases). This CDR3 is built from 13 residues. Germline lookup yields CDR1 SGHDT and CDR2 YYEEEE. Trimming stripped 0 bases from V and 10 bases from J, with 13 bases between. As DNA, the CDR3 is TGTGCCAGCAGCTTGGCTGGGGGTTTAGGAGCTTTCTTT. Its translation: CASSLAGGLGAFF.

The rearrangement uses TRBV9 and TRBJ2-1, with D unclear. V was shortened by 0 bases and J by 4 bases, with 5 bases between the two germline ends. CDR3 length equals 13 residues. Germline V gene sequence: CDR1 SGDLS, CDR2 YYNGEE. The DNA for the CDR3 is TGTGCCAGCAGCGTAGTGGGGTACAATGAGCAGTTCTTC. Its protein product is CASSVVGYNEQFF.

The chain recombines TRBV27 with TRBJ2-7; D call uncertain. The CDR3 runs 16 residues. V lost 5 bases and J 3 bases, leaving 20 bases between the germline ends. Germline-derived CDR1 and CDR2 are MNHEY and SMNVEV (reference sequence). CDR3 amino acids: CASSPGLASFHYEQYF. DNA for the CDR3: TGTGCCAGCAGTCCAGGCCTGGCCTCCTTCCACTACGAGCAGTACTTC.

The chain carries TRBV19 and TRBJ1-1, with TRBD1 identical over 11 bases. The CDR3 loop spans 16 amino acids. V shed 6 bases, J shed 1 base, and the junction held 7 bases outside the gene matches. CDR1 is LNHDA and CDR2 is SQIVND in the germline V gene (reference sequence). The CDR3 spells CASSLGQGARNTEAFF. The CDR3, as DNA: TGTGCCAGTAGCCTTGGACAGGGGGCGCGGAACACTGAAGCTTTCTTT.

V is TRBV5-6 and J is TRBJ2-5; no definite D call. This CDR3 comprises 15 residues. V gave up 3 bases and J gave up 4 bases, with 16 bases separating them. In germline, CDR1 is SGHDT, CDR2 YYEEEE. CDR3 DNA sequence: TGTGCCAGCAGCTCCTGGGGAACGGCGATAGAGACCCAGTACTTC. Translation: CASSSWGTAIETQYF.

This rearrangement joins TRBV7-3 to TRBJ2-1; 8 bases are shared with TRBD1. The germline V gene encodes CDR1 SGHTA and CDR2 FQGTGA. The V gene end was trimmed by 4 bases and the J gene end by 3 bases; junction bases not matched to a gene: 5. The CDR3 contains 15 residues. In DNA form, the CDR3 reads TGTGCCAGCAGCTCCGGGACAGGTTACTACAATGAGCAGTTCTTC. Translating it yields CASSSGTGYYNEQFF.

The chain recombines TRBV5-1 with TRBJ1-2; D perhaps matches TRBD1 (6 bases). V lost 0 bases and J 8 bases, leaving 17 bases between the germline ends. Germline CDR1 SGHRS, CDR2 YFSETQ. CDR3 length equals 15 residues. The chain's CDR3 is CASSLAFPQGEGYTF. The CDR3 DNA reads as TGCGCCAGCAGCTTGGCCTTCCCACAGGGAGAGGGCTACACCTTC. Using reference TRBV5-1 and TRBJ1-2 for the parts outside the CDR3, the full variable domain is KAGVTQTPRYLIKTRGQQVTLSCSPISGHRSVSWYQQTPGQGLQFLFEYFSETQRNKGNFPGRFSGRQFSNSRSEMNVSTLELGDSALYLCASSLAFPQGEGYTFGSGTRLTVV.

A remark on this clonotype: One end of the junction fails to match germline, which may point to a read error. The V gene is TRBV6-1, the J gene TRBJ2-1; 7 nucleotides agree with TRBD1. The length of the CDR3 is 13 residues. CDR1 is MNHNS and CDR2 is SASEGT in the germline V gene. The CDR3 DNA follows: TGTGCCAGCAATCACCGGGCCACCGGCGCAGGGGGCTTC. The encoded protein is CASNHRATGAGGF.

The chain combines TRBV5-1 with TRBJ2-7, with D perhaps TRBD2 (6 bases). V was clipped by 3 bases and J by 9 bases, with 19 bases between them. In germline, CDR1 is SGHRS, CDR2 YFSETQ. This CDR3 spans 14 amino acids. CDR3 bases: TGCGCCAGCAGCTCGATTTCACGGGAGATAAGGCAGTACTTC. Amino acid sequence: CASSSISREIRQYF.

The V call is TRBV20-1, the J call TRBJ2-5; D tentatively reads TRBD1 or TRBD2 (6 bases each). The CDR3 spans 13 residues. Trimming shortened V by 5 bases and J by 0 bases, and 10 bases separated the two germline ends. From germline, CDR1 is DFQATT and CDR2 SNEGSKA (reference sequence). This CDR3 is CSAGGGYQETQYF. The CDR3 nucleotides read TGCAGTGCTGGAGGGGGGTACCAAGAGACCCAGTACTTC.

The V call is TRBV28, the J call TRBJ2-5; 7 positions match TRBD2. Germline loops: CDR1 MDHEN, CDR2 SYDVKM. The CDR3 extends over 14 amino acids. J was trimmed by 5 bases and V by 3 bases; bases with no gene match: 6. Here the CDR3 reads CASSLGRVRETQYF. CDR3 sequence (DNA): TGTGCCAGCAGTTTGGGGAGGGTTCGTGAGACCCAGTACTTC.

J is TRBJ2-1 and V is TRBV9; 12 nucleotides align to TRBD2. Germline CDR1 SGDLS, CDR2 YYNGEE. V gave up 3 bases and J gave up 4 bases; unmatched junction bases: 8. The CDR3 loop spans 17 amino acids. As DNA, the CDR3 is TGTGCCAGCAGCGGCGGACTAGCGGGAAAATGGTACAATGAGCAGTTCTTC. This encodes CASSGGLAGKWYNEQFF.

V gene TRBV20-1 combines with J gene TRBJ1-2, with D maybe TRBD1 (5 bases). The CDR3 extends over 12 amino acids. V lost 0 bases to trimming and J lost 6 bases, with 8 bases between them. Germline CDR1 reads DFQATT; CDR2 reads SNEGSKA (reference sequence). The CDR3 DNA follows: TGCAGTGCTAGAGATCTAGGGGATGGCTACACCTTC. Protein sequence: CSARDLGDGYTF.

This clonotype was observed a single time. The chain uses TRBV5-1 and TRBJ2-2; tentative D call: TRBD2 (5 bases). The CDR3 spans 14 residues. Germline V gene sequence: CDR1 SGHRS, CDR2 YFSETQ. V was clipped by 5 bases and J by 3 bases, with 11 bases between them. The CDR3 sequence: CASSPRRDTGELFF. In DNA, the CDR3 is TGCGCCAGCAGTCCCAGGCGGGACACCGGGGAGCTGTTTTTT.

This chain links TRBV12-3 or TRBV12-4 with TRBJ1-3; D remains ambiguous. This CDR3 region has 12 residues. Trimming cost V 9 bases and J 0 bases, with 6 bases left between them. The CDR3 here is CASRTSGNTIYF. DNA of the CDR3: TGTGCCAGTAGAACCTCTGGAAACACCATATATTTT.

The gene calls are TRBV14 and TRBJ2-1; D gene unclear. Germline V gives CDR1 SGHDN, CDR2 FVKESK. V was cut by 4 bases and J by 1 base, with 26 bases left in between. This CDR3 region has 20 residues. The CDR3 nucleotides are TGTGCCAGCAGCCGAGGTATGGAGTGGAGCACCCTCCTATCCTACAATGAGCAGTTCTTC. It is translated as CASSRGMEWSTLLSYNEQFF.

This clonotype showed up just once. V usage is TRBV27 and J usage is TRBJ1-6; 10 nucleotides line up with TRBD1. With V trimmed by 6 bases and J by 2 bases, 7 bases remained unmatched. Germline CDR1 is MNHEY and CDR2 is SMNVEV (reference sequence). CDR3 length equals 17 residues. The CDR3 region has the DNA TGTGCCAGCAGCCACGGACAGGGGGGAACCTATAATTCACCCCTCCACTTT. Amino acids: CASSHGQGGTYNSPLHF.

The table lists this clonotype with a count of one. The gene calls are TRBV4-2 and TRBJ1-2; perhaps TRBD1 as D (6 bases). Germline CDR1 reads LGHNA; CDR2 reads YNFKEQ. Trimming took 4 bases from V and 2 from J, leaving 20 bases between them. The CDR3 spans 17 residues. The CDR3 loop is CASSPVESHQGNYGYTF. The CDR3 DNA reads as TGTGCCAGCAGCCCGGTAGAGTCCCACCAGGGGAACTATGGCTACACCTTC.

V gene TRBV19 combines with J gene TRBJ2-7, with 8 bases fitting TRBD1. This CDR3 spans 16 amino acids. After removal of 10 bases from V and 4 bases from J, the junction contained 18 bases not matched to a gene. Germline V CDR1 and CDR2: LNHDA, SQIVND (reference sequence). The CDR3 spells CATLAPPGQGAYEQYV. The DNA for the CDR3 is TGTGCCACGCTCGCACCCCCTGGGCAGGGGGCTTACGAGCAGTACGTC.

The chain joins TRBV28 to TRBJ1-6, with a weak D call TRBD1 (5 bases). The V gene lost 4 bases and the J gene lost 9 bases, with 13 bases spanning the gap. In germline, CDR1 is MDHEN, CDR2 SYDVKM. The CDR3 is 14 amino acids. CDR3 region: CASSYVQRGSPLHF. The DNA for the CDR3 is TGTGCCAGCAGTTACGTTCAGAGGGGTTCACCCCTCCACTTT.

V gene TRBV4-2 combines with J gene TRBJ2-5; the match to TRBD2 covers 9 bases. The CDR3 totals 16 residues. Germline V gives CDR1 LGHNA, CDR2 YNFKEQ. V lost 4 bases, J lost 2 bases, and 8 bases stayed unmatched. CDR3 sequence (DNA): TGTGCCAGCAGCCGGGCCGCTAGCGGGGCACAAGAGACCCAGTACTTC. Translation gives CASSRAASGAQETQYF.